This T cell receptor beta chain was retrieved from a study of CDR3 diversity in severe acne (dated by TCRdb to 2018 to 2020). This clonotype was counted a few times. Its specific antigen is unknown. No per-base quality is available; no much larger clone lies one base away. V is pared back by 0 bases and J by 5 bases, with 11 bases lying between the germline termini. CDR3 length: 15 amino acids, cysteine to phenylalanine. Only the CDR3 part of the read is kept: 45 bases, read in frame from the first base. In the germline V gene, CDR1 corresponds to SGDLS and CDR2 to YYNGEE. Receptors were amplified or captured by PCR. Data came from an Illumina HiSeq 2000. Using fastp at Q25 and MiXCR, TCRdb reprocessed the public reads and kept productive beta chains. Merged by CDR3 protein, the rows form single entries marked with the most common genes and DNA. In all, the sample holds tens of thousands of distinct CDR3 sequences, and 51% of those were seen once. The ten most abundant clones make up roughly an eighth of the sample.

The chain uses TRBV9 and TRBJ1-4; no D gene is confidently identified. The sequence came from a male donor in good health, without acne. Sequencing input: blood. CDR3 protein: CASSVDVQPNEKLFF. The nucleotide sequence reads TGTGCCAGCAGCGTAGACGTACAGCCCAATGAAAAACTGTTTTTT.